These 11 T cell receptor beta chains originate from one sample sequenced in a study of shared clonotypes between healthy human individuals. Libraries were prepared by immunoSEQ multiplex PCR; TCRdb keeps only in-frame clonotypes and omits some of them. The table lists 1,500,000 or so clones, approximately 96% of them singletons, with approximately 1% in the top ten. Source material: naive CD4+ T cells sorted from blood. The subset is: CD45RA+ positively selected. These receptors all stem from a man aged 25 to 40 in good health.

The V call is TRBV2, the J call TRBJ2-7; D is ambiguous. The CDR3 totals 12 residues. The germline CDR1 and CDR2 sequences are SNHLY and FYNNEI. V lost 4 bases, J lost 7 bases, and 11 bases lay in between. CDR3 nucleotide sequence: TGTGCCAGCAGTGCCAGCACCCGAGAGCAGTACTTC. Encoded protein: CASSASTREQYF.

This sequence joins TRBV7-3 and TRBJ2-3; D is ambiguous. The CDR3 consists of 13 residues. Germline-derived CDR1 and CDR2 are SGHTA and FQGTGA. Trimming took off 5 bases at V and 5 bases at J, with 11 bases between the two ends. CDR3 DNA sequence: TGTGCCAGCAGCCGGGTCCTGGAAGATACGCAGTATTTT. Translated: CASSRVLEDTQYF.

The chain combines TRBV18 with TRBJ2-2, with 9 bases lining up with TRBD1. The CDR3 has 16 residues. The J segment lost 2 bases and the V segment lost 5 bases, leaving 6 bases of the junction unmatched. Germline CDR1 and CDR2: KGHSH and LQKENI. CDR3 sequence: CASSFTGGQNTGELFF. The CDR3 DNA follows: TGTGCCAGCTCATTCACAGGGGGCCAAAACACCGGGGAGCTGTTTTTT.

The chain links TRBV6-5 to TRBJ2-3; 9 bases align to TRBD2. Germline loops: CDR1 MNHEY, CDR2 SVGAGI. The V segment lost 5 bases and the J segment 0 bases; nucleotides outside the gene matches: 3. CDR3 length: 15 residues. CDR3 DNA sequence: TGTGCCAGCAGTCCCACTAGCGGGAGCACAGATACGCAGTATTTT. It is translated as CASSPTSGSTDTQYF.

This clone was detected only a few times. The sample has other DNA sequences that encode this CDR3 too. This chain uses TRBV28 with TRBJ1-2; D gene ambiguous. Germline V CDR1 and CDR2: MDHEN, SYDVKM. The CDR3 is 12 residues long. Trimming took 5 bases from V and 4 from J, leaving 8 bases between them. The CDR3 here is CASSPGPYGYTF. CDR3 DNA sequence: TGTGCCAGCAGTCCAGGACCCTATGGCTACACCTTC.

CDR3 coding DNA: TGTGCCAGCAGCGGAACCCTTCTGGAGACCCAGTACTTC. Residues: CASSGTLLETQYF. The rearrangement joins TRBV6-1 to TRBJ2-5; no clear D. The CDR3 contains 13 residues. Germline assignment: CDR1 MNHNS and CDR2 SASEGT. V lost 6 bases and J lost 5, with 13 bases in between.

The genes are TRBV19 and TRBJ1-1; tentatively, D is TRBD1 (6 bases). This CDR3 contains 15 residues. Germline-derived CDR1 and CDR2 are LNHDA and SQIVND (reference sequence). The V gene lost 5 bases and the J gene lost 5 bases, with 18 bases spanning the gap. CDR3 loop: CASSPTWGAGTEAFF. In DNA form, the CDR3 reads TGTGCCAGTAGTCCGACTTGGGGGGCAGGTACTGAAGCTTTCTTT.

The V gene is TRBV5-1, the J gene TRBJ2-5, with TRBD2 matching over 9 bases. The V and J ends lost 6 bases and 2 bases, in that order; junction bases with no gene match: 8. Looked up from germline, CDR1 is SGHRS and CDR2 is YFSETQ. The CDR3 extends over 15 amino acids. The DNA of the CDR3 is TGCGCCAGCAAGGTAGTAGCGGGAGCACAAGAGACCCAGTACTTC. This translates into CASKVVAGAQETQYF.

The chain links TRBV7-2 to TRBJ2-7; 8 bases align to TRBD2. Germline lookup yields CDR1 SGHTA and CDR2 FQGNSA. V was clipped by 5 bases and J by 0 bases; unmatched bases: 9. The CDR3 length is 16 residues. This CDR3 reads CASSILQSGGSYEQYF. The DNA for the CDR3 is TGTGCCAGCAGCATCCTCCAGAGCGGGGGCTCCTACGAGCAGTACTTC.

The genes are TRBV5-3 and TRBJ1-5; 8 bases align to TRBD1. TRBV5-3 is designated an ORF whose function remains uncertain. V lost 4 bases, J lost 0 bases, and 15 bases stayed unmatched. The CDR3 runs 19 residues. In DNA, the CDR3 is TGTGCCAGAAGCCCAACGAGGGTACAGGGGGATTATAGCAATCAGCCCCAGCATTTT. It translates to CARSPTRVQGDYSNQPQHF.

This chain uses TRBV2 with TRBJ2-7, with 11 bases aligning to TRBD2. The CDR3 runs 13 residues. Germline V gene sequence: CDR1 SNHLY, CDR2 FYNNEI. V shed 5 bases and J 5 bases; nucleotides not matched to a gene: 2. In nucleotides, the CDR3 is TGTGCCAGCAGTTCGGGACTAGCGGACGAGCAGTACTTC. Translating it yields CASSSGLADEQYF. The whole variable domain, filled in from reference TRBV2 and TRBJ2-7, reads EPEVTQTPSHQVTQMGQEVILRCVPISNHLYFYWYRQILGQKVEFLVSFYNNEISEKSEIFDDQFSVERPDGSNFTLKIRSTKLEDSAMYFCASSSGLADEQYFGPGTRLTVT.